This record looks at one TCR beta chain sequence and its context. Only in-frame clones appear in the TCRdb table, and some are missing; sequencing was by immunoSEQ multiplex PCR. The table shows 700,000 or so clones, with approximately 83% occurring only once. This sample is part of a study of shared T cell receptors in the human thymus. Germline-derived CDR1 and CDR2 are SGHDT and YYEEEE. This CDR3 has 15 residues. Trimming stripped 4 bases from V and 8 bases from J, with 21 bases between. This same sample was also part of a study on human thymus T cells. That work contributes: Thymic resections from corrective heart surgery supplied the tissue. Both thymic and peripheral blood repertoires showed apparently biased V and J usage.

The source material was thymocytes. The V call is TRBV5-6, the J call TRBJ1-2, with D tentatively TRBD1 (5 bases). The sequence was obtained from a girl under three years old with a congenital heart defect. The CDR3 DNA is TGTGCCAGCAGCGGACGGTTTGAGCAGGGTGACGGCTACACCTTC. Translated: CASSGRFEQGDGYTF.